The rows below give T cell receptor beta chains drawn from one sample of a study of a mutant IDH1 vaccine in newly diagnosed glioma. Generated by immunoSEQ multiplex PCR, the TCRdb table keeps only in-frame clones and is missing some. The sample holds under 65,000 clones; 80% to 90% are singletons and the top ten take around 21%. This specimen was PBMCs, taken from a glioma patient treated with radiotherapy, temozolomide or both. The origin of the receptors is a young man with glioma. Each CDR3 is given with its conserved first and last residue. Clone size is given for some rows only: seen once, a few or many times, or a class if the clone is expanded.

J: TRBJ2-7
size: -
V: TRBV30
CDR3: CAWSAGSPYEQYF

J: TRBJ1-6
size: -
V: TRBV25-1
CDR3: CASSTRVDNSPLHF

J: TRBJ2-5
size: -
V: TRBV9
CDR3: CASSASSGLQETQYF

J: TRBJ1-2
size: -
V: TRBV14
CDR3: CASSQDERTAYGYTF

J: TRBJ2-1
size: -
V: TRBV2
CDR3: CAMTLGLAGDNEQFF

J: TRBJ1-2
size: once
V: TRBV30
CDR3: CAWRRTGIGHGYTF

J: TRBJ1-5
size: few
V: TRBV30
CDR3: CAWSVLPRVNQPQHF

J: TRBJ2-4
size: -
V: TRBV7-9
CDR3: CASSLGGLAKNIQYF

J: TRBJ1-1
size: -
V: TRBV4-3
CDR3: CASSQDPLDRTRTEAFF

J: TRBJ1-3
size: once
V: TRBV30
CDR3: CAWSAGWVGNTIYF

J: TRBJ2-3
size: -
V: TRBV14
CDR3: CASSPLGGLGQYF

J: TRBJ2-7
size: -
V: TRBV10-3
CDR3: CAISRTGRDHEQYF

J: TRBJ1-5
size: -
V: TRBV9
CDR3: CASSIDGEYQPQHF

J: TRBJ1-1
size: once
V: TRBV7-2
CDR3: CASTWGDYTEAFF

J: TRBJ2-7
size: -
V: TRBV6-6
CDR3: CASSTRGTAYEQYF

J: TRBJ1-1
size: -
V: TRBV6-1
CDR3: CASSEVGSSTEAFF

J: TRBJ1-5
size: -
V: TRBV27
CDR3: CATSPLVSNQPQHF

J: TRBJ2-1
size: -
V: TRBV12-5
CDR3: CASGPRGGSYNEQFF

J: TRBJ2-7
size: -
V: TRBV30
CDR3: CAWSSGRGLLRQYF

J: TRBJ2-3
size: -
V: TRBV7-2
CDR3: CASSLVGGLTDTQYF

J: TRBJ1-2
size: -
V: TRBV9
CDR3: CASSAGDRAFYGYTF

J: TRBJ1-1
size: -
V: TRBV18
CDR3: CASSPRGGGDMNTEAFF

J: TRBJ1-1
size: -
V: TRBV4-1
CDR3: CASSRSTGGVRGTEAFF

J: TRBJ2-7
size: -
V: TRBV4-3
CDR3: CASSQGRGDSYEQYF

J: TRBJ2-7
size: -
V: TRBV5-4
CDR3: CASSPDLYEQYF

J: TRBJ2-3
size: once
V: TRBV5-6
CDR3: CASSLPPPDTQYF

J: TRBJ2-7
size: -
V: TRBV9
CDR3: CASSAEDGVAYDEQYF

J: TRBJ1-1
size: -
V: TRBV5-4
CDR3: CASSRPANTEAFF

J: TRBJ1-1
size: once
V: TRBV18
CDR3: CASSPQGQAGAFF

J: TRBJ2-5
size: once
V: TRBV25-1
CDR3: CASSEYKTGQETQYF

J: TRBJ1-2
size: once
V: TRBV10-3
CDR3: CAISEPGQTLANYGYTF

J: TRBJ1-1
size: once
V: TRBV5-6
CDR3: CASSLHEGGTEAFF

J: TRBJ1-5
size: -
V: TRBV15
CDR3: CATSRDISNQPQHF

J: TRBJ2-2
size: -
V: TRBV18
CDR3: CASSQKLQGTLMTGELFF

J: TRBJ1-6
size: -
V: TRBV6-6
CDR3: CASTLRGGGNSPLHF

J: TRBJ1-1
size: -
V: TRBV10-3
CDR3: CAISPGQGIEAFF

J: TRBJ2-1
size: -
V: TRBV7-2
CDR3: CASSLGLDFSEQFF

J: TRBJ1-5
size: once
V: TRBV6-1
CDR3: CASSEVGVGINQPQHF

J: TRBJ2-7
size: -
V: TRBV7-8
CDR3: CASSLKPGTVAYEQYF

J: TRBJ2-7
size: -
V: TRBV7-2
CDR3: CASSPRLGLNDEQYF

J: TRBJ2-1
size: once
V: TRBV18
CDR3: CASSPGLAGGPNEQFF

J: TRBJ1-5
size: -
V: TRBV7-6
CDR3: CASSPIVGQPQHF

J: TRBJ2-7
size: -
V: TRBV25-1
CDR3: CASSDSGTYEQYF

J: TRBJ1-1
size: many
V: TRBV4-3
CDR3: CASSQEAETEAFF

J: TRBJ2-7
size: -
V: TRBV6-5
CDR3: CASSYIRGSSYEQYF

J: TRBJ1-2
size: -
V: TRBV7-2
CDR3: CASSLAGRGGGYGYTF

J: TRBJ1-2
size: -
V: TRBV5-4
CDR3: CASSWDGVNYGYTF

J: TRBJ1-5
size: -
V: TRBV28
CDR3: CASSLLPGGNQPQHF

J: TRBJ1-5
size: -
V: TRBV6-5
CDR3: CASSPEGNQPQHF

J: TRBJ1-6
size: -
V: TRBV2
CDR3: CASSDRLWDSPLHF

J: TRBJ2-7
size: -
V: TRBV5-6
CDR3: CASSLAQGDEQYF

J: TRBJ1-6
size: -
V: TRBV18
CDR3: CASSQGGEYNSPLHF

J: TRBJ2-5
size: -
V: TRBV30
CDR3: CAWSTRLAGVTGQETQYF

J: TRBJ1-1
size: -
V: TRBV4-3
CDR3: CASSPGTGMVTEAFF

J: TRBJ1-5
size: once
V: TRBV6-5
CDR3: CASSYQGLGNQPQHF

J: TRBJ2-7
size: -
V: TRBV14
CDR3: CASSQDMVFYEQYF

J: TRBJ1-1
size: few
V: TRBV27
CDR3: CASSTGLNTEAFF

J: TRBJ1-2
size: -
V: TRBV30
CDR3: CAWTGGVGYGYTF

J: TRBJ2-5
size: -
V: TRBV5-8
CDR3: CASSFLGETQYF